This T cell receptor beta chain was retrieved from a study of blood T cell repertoires in COVID-19. Method: immunoSEQ multiplex PCR; TCRdb's copy keeps in-frame clones and lacks some. Here the sample spans around 51,000 clones, roughly 86% being singletons. Specimen: peripheral blood. The receptor's source is a man at least 80 years old with active COVID-19.

CDR3 amino acids: CASSLDGGQGTDTQYF. CDR3 coding DNA: TGTGCCAGCAGCTTAGATGGCGGACAGGGGACAGATACGCAGTATTTT. The V gene is TRBV11-2, the J gene TRBJ2-3; 9 positions match TRBD1. The V segment lost 0 bases and the J segment 3 bases; nucleotides outside the gene matches: 4. The CDR3 totals 16 residues. CDR1 and CDR2 from the germline V gene are SGHAT and FQNNGV. The full variable domain, in which reference TRBV11-2 and TRBJ2-3 provide the parts outside the CDR3, is EAGVAQSPRYKIIEKRQSVAFWCNPISGHATLYWYQQILGQGPKLLIQFQNNGVVDDSQLPKDRFSAERLKGVDSTLKIQPAKLEDSAVYLCASSLDGGQGTDTQYFGPGTRLTVL.